This T cell receptor (beta chain) originates from a study of blood T cell repertoires in COVID-19. Study-level background: From T cells, B-cell-depleted T cells, or PBMCs came the material, which was cDNA or gDNA.

The data were produced by immunoSEQ multiplex PCR, yet TCRdb's version contains in-frame clones alone and is incomplete. The sample includes some 10,000 clones, less than 90% of them seen just once. Sequences were obtained from peripheral blood. The receptor was isolated from a man aged 55 to 70 with acute or convalescent COVID-19.

CDR3 in amino acids: CASSQALDFTGNTIYF. The CDR3 bases are TGTGCCAGCAGCCAAGCCCTTGACTTTACTGGAAACACCATATATTTT. The genes are TRBV4-2 and TRBJ1-3; no firm D call. There are 16 residues in the CDR3. V shed 1 base and J shed 2 bases, with 12 bases lying between them. Germline-derived CDR1 and CDR2 are LGHNA and YNFKEQ.